This TCR beta chain was retrieved from a study of blood T cells in healthy people across ages. Overall study: Per two T cells, template switching captured roughly one barcoded beta molecule.

With each sample, at least 5 micrograms of total RNA were extracted. A second PCR, run for roughly 7 to 12 cycles, used a sample-barcoded 5' primer plus a J-beta primer mix. TCRdb processed the 5' RACE reads anew with MiXCR; each CDR3 protein has one entry. The data hold roughly 500,000 distinct CDR3 sequences, with 25% to 30% observed a single time. Specimen: blood. This TCR was recovered from a woman in her sixties or seventies in good health.

The CDR3 DNA reads as TGTGCCATCAGTGAACTCCCTCTCTCCTACAATGAGCAGTTCTTC. It yields the protein CAISELPLSYNEQFF. This sequence joins TRBV10-3 and TRBJ2-1; D not certain. The length of the CDR3 is 15 residues. In germline, CDR1 is ENHRY, CDR2 SYGVKD. V lost 3 bases to trimming and J lost 0 bases, with 9 bases between them.